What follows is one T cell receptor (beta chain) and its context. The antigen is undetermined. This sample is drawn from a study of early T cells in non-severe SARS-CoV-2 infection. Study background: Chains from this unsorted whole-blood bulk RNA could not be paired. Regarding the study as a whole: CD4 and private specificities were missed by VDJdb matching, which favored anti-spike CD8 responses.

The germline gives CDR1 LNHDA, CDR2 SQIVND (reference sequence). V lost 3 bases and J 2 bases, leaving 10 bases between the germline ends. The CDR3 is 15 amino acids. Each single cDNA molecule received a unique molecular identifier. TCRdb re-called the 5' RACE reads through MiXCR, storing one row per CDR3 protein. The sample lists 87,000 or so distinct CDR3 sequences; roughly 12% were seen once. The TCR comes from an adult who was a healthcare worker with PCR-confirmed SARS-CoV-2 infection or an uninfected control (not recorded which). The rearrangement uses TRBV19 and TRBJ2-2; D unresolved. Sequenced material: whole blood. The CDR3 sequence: CASSMQKRNTGELFF. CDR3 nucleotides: TGTGCCAGTAGTATGCAGAAACGAAACACCGGGGAGCTGTTTTTT. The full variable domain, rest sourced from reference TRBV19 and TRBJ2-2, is DGGITQSPKYLFRKEGQNVTLSCEQNLNHDAMYWYRQDPGQGLRLIYYSQIVNDFQKGDIAEGYSVSREKKESFPLTVTSAQKNPTAFYLCASSMQKRNTGELFFGEGSRLTVL.